A selection of T cell receptor beta chains follows, all from one sample in a study of T-cell memory formation after mild COVID-19. TCRdb re-derived calls from the 5' RACE reads in MiXCR, one entry per CDR3 protein. The sample contains 200,000 or so distinct CDR3 sequences, roughly 17% of which appear only once. The specimen sequenced was PBMCs or a T cell subset sorted from them (not recorded which). The receptors come from an adult woman who had mild COVID-19 (a few samples of this study predate the infection). Cell type and time point are not known. Each CDR3 is given with its conserved first and last residue. The D gene is left open where the match is weak. Size values are once, few and many counts, or a class for expanded clones, and some rows have none.

v_gene	d_gene	abundance	j_gene	CDR3aa	CDR3nt
TRBV12-3/TRBV12-4	TRBD2	few	TRBJ2-2	CASSLRKGTSGGRNTGELFF	TGTGCCAGCAGTTTAAGAAAAGGGACTAGCGGGGGGCGTAACACCGGGGAGCTGTTTTTT
TRBV6-2/TRBV6-3	-	-	TRBJ2-2	CASIRGVYSGELFF	TGTGCCAGCATTCGGGGCGTGTACAGCGGGGAGCTGTTTTTT
TRBV6-5	TRBD1	-	TRBJ1-5	CASSYGRQGQPQHF	TGTGCCAGCAGTTACGGACGACAGGGTCAGCCCCAGCATTTT
TRBV18	-	few	TRBJ1-3	CASSPLDRYSGNTIYF	TGTGCCAGCTCACCCCTGGACAGATACTCTGGAAACACCATATATTTT
TRBV18	TRBD1	-	TRBJ2-5	CASSRTGRQETQYF	TGTGCCAGCTCAAGGACAGGGCGCCAAGAGACCCAGTACTTC
TRBV10-3	-	-	TRBJ2-7	CAISGTAPSGQYF	TGTGCCATCAGCGGGACGGCACCCAGTGGGCAGTACTTC
TRBV12-3/TRBV12-4	TRBD1	few	TRBJ2-7	CASSLQGLLYEQYF	TGTGCCAGCAGCTTACAGGGGCTCCTGTACGAGCAGTACTTC
TRBV5-1	-	-	TRBJ1-1	CASSLVAGLNTEAFF	TGTGCCAGCAGCTTAGTAGCAGGGTTAAACACTGAAGCTTTCTTT
TRBV12-3/TRBV12-4	-	many	TRBJ2-3	CASSLWSASTDTQYF	TGTGCCAGCAGTTTGTGGTCAGCAAGCACAGATACGCAGTATTTT
TRBV18	-	-	TRBJ1-1	CASSPSEGINTEAFF	TGTGCCAGCTCTCCTTCCGAGGGGATAAACACTGAAGCTTTCTTT
TRBV19	TRBD2	-	TRBJ2-2	CASSSGSGTGELFF	TGTGCCAGTAGTAGCGGGAGTGGCACCGGGGAGCTGTTTTTT
TRBV7-8	-	many	TRBJ2-4	CASSLVLGQNIQYF	TGTGCCAGCAGCTTAGTCCTGGGGCAAAACATTCAGTACTTC
TRBV12-3/TRBV12-4	-	few	TRBJ1-5	CASSPSWGSQPQHF	TGTGCCAGCAGTCCTAGTTGGGGCTCCCAGCCCCAGCATTTT
TRBV4-1	TRBD1	-	TRBJ2-5	CASSQVQGVGETQYF	TGCGCCAGCAGCCAAGTACAGGGGGTCGGCGAGACCCAGTACTTC
TRBV5-1	-	-	TRBJ2-2	CASKVLVVNTGELFF	TGCGCCAGCAAGGTGCTTGTAGTGAACACCGGGGAGCTGTTTTTT
TRBV7-9	TRBD2	-	TRBJ2-1	CASSPGLAGGFIGEQFF	TGTGCCAGCAGCCCTGGACTAGCGGGGGGGTTCATAGGGGAGCAGTTCTTC
TRBV5-5	TRBD2	few	TRBJ2-1	CASNGWGTSGPLGDEQFF	TGTGCCAGCAACGGTTGGGGGACTAGCGGTCCACTAGGGGATGAGCAGTTCTTC
TRBV20-1	-	-	TRBJ2-5	CSARLGGEETQYF	TGCAGTGCTAGATTAGGCGGGGAAGAGACCCAGTACTTC
TRBV20-1	-	few	TRBJ2-1	CSGWRASDEQFF	TGCAGTGGCTGGAGGGCCTCTGATGAGCAGTTCTTC
TRBV15	-	few	TRBJ2-1	CATSRDREIGGKVQFF	TGTGCCACCAGCAGAGATCGGGAAATAGGGGGAAAGGTCCAGTTCTTC
TRBV5-1	TRBD2	many	TRBJ2-7	CASSSAGGPGEQYF	TGCGCCAGCAGCTCAGCGGGAGGGCCGGGCGAGCAGTACTTC
TRBV3-1	-	-	TRBJ1-2	CASSRFMDSYGYTF	TGTGCCAGCAGTCGTTTTATGGACAGCTATGGCTACACCTTC
TRBV4-2	TRBD2	-	TRBJ2-3	CASRKLAGGTDTQYF	TGTGCCAGCAGGAAGCTAGCGGGGGGCACAGATACGCAGTATTTT
TRBV12-3/TRBV12-4	-	few	TRBJ1-4	CASSFGSPPGVGATNEKLFF	TGTGCCAGCAGTTTCGGCTCCCCTCCAGGGGTAGGGGCAACTAATGAAAAACTGTTTTTT
TRBV5-1	-	few	TRBJ2-5	CASSREGVTGEIQETQYF	TGCGCCAGCAGCCGAGAGGGGGTCACCGGGGAGATCCAAGAGACCCAGTACTTC
TRBV24-1	-	few	TRBJ2-3	CATSDFRVRTDTQYF	TGTGCCACCAGTGATTTTCGCGTGAGGACAGATACGCAGTATTTT
TRBV4-1	-	-	TRBJ2-7	CASSQGWATSYEQYF	TGCGCCAGCAGCCAAGGATGGGCAACCTCCTACGAGCAGTACTTC
TRBV7-2	-	-	TRBJ2-2	CASSPRRRVDTGELFF	TGTGCCAGCAGCCCGCGAAGAAGGGTGGACACCGGGGAGCTGTTTTTT
TRBV5-1	TRBD1	few	TRBJ1-1	CASSTQGARFTEAFF	TGCGCCAGCAGCACACAGGGGGCACGTTTCACTGAAGCTTTCTTT
TRBV2	-	-	TRBJ2-5	CASKWRTSFLETQYF	TGTGCCAGCAAGTGGAGGACCTCTTTTCTAGAGACCCAGTACTTC
TRBV5-1	TRBD1	-	TRBJ1-4	CASSLGPQGREEKLFF	TGCGCCAGCAGCTTGGGGCCACAGGGGCGGGAAGAAAAACTGTTTTTT
TRBV18	-	-	TRBJ1-2	CASSRKGYGYTF	TGTGCCAGCTCGCGGAAAGGGTATGGCTACACCTTC
TRBV20-1	TRBD1	-	TRBJ2-3	CSARTLGTGGGEFDTDTQYF	TGCAGTGCTAGAACCCTAGGGACAGGGGGCGGGGAATTCGACACAGATACGCAGTATTTT
TRBV18	-	-	TRBJ2-1	CASSEGTAVINEQFF	TGTGCCAGCTCGGAGGGGACGGCGGTGATTAATGAGCAGTTCTTC
TRBV5-4	-	few	TRBJ1-5	CASSLEGGSNQPQHF	TGTGCCAGCAGCTTGGAGGGGGGGAGCAATCAGCCCCAGCATTTT
TRBV27	TRBD1	few	TRBJ2-7	CASSHNRDREKYEQYF	TGTGCCAGCAGCCATAACCGGGACAGAGAAAAGTACGAGCAGTACTTC
TRBV5-1	TRBD2	few	TRBJ2-3	CASSTGLAGGYTDTQYF	TGCGCCAGCAGCACCGGACTAGCGGGGGGGTATACGGATACGCAGTATTTT
TRBV7-2	-	-	TRBJ1-1	CASSLAPGVNTEAFF	TGTGCCAGCAGCTTAGCGCCAGGGGTGAACACTGAAGCTTTCTTT
TRBV12-3/TRBV12-4	-	-	TRBJ1-2	CASSSFYGYTF	TGTGCCAGCAGTTCCTTCTACGGCTACACCTTC
TRBV10-3	-	-	TRBJ1-2	CATGTGSTNYGYTF	TGTGCCACCGGAACGGGATCCACTAACTATGGCTACACCTTC
TRBV12-3/TRBV12-4	-	-	TRBJ2-2	CASSFGVRGELFF	TGTGCCAGCAGTTTCGGAGTTAGAGGGGAGCTGTTTTTT
TRBV2	-	few	TRBJ2-5	CASSVGAQETQYF	TGTGCCAGCAGTGTGGGGGCACAAGAGACCCAGTACTTC
TRBV29-1	-	-	TRBJ2-4	CSVVSHGAKNIQYF	TGCAGCGTTGTTAGCCATGGAGCCAAAAACATTCAGTACTTC
TRBV5-1	-	many	TRBJ2-1	CASSVGETYNEQFF	TGCGCCAGCAGCGTAGGGGAGACCTACAATGAGCAGTTCTTC
TRBV12-3/TRBV12-4	-	-	TRBJ2-7	CASTWDVSYEQYF	TGTGCCAGCACCTGGGACGTCTCCTACGAGCAGTACTTC
TRBV4-1	-	few	TRBJ2-7	CASSQGKDQYF	TGCGCCAGCAGCCAAGGAAAGGACCAGTACTTC
TRBV6-2/TRBV6-3	-	-	TRBJ1-2	CATYGSPYYGYTF	TGTGCCACCTACGGCAGCCCGTACTATGGCTACACCTTC
TRBV15	-	many	TRBJ2-7	CATSRAGTLKYF	TGTGCCACCAGCAGAGCAGGGACCCTGAAGTACTTC
TRBV7-3	-	few	TRBJ1-2	CASSLRQGSDGYTF	TGTGCCAGCAGCTTAAGGCAGGGGTCGGATGGCTACACCTTC
TRBV20-1	-	many	TRBJ2-1	CSARAPLGRGNEQFF	TGCAGTGCTAGAGCCCCTCTGGGCAGGGGAAATGAGCAGTTCTTC
TRBV18	-	few	TRBJ1-3	CASSPPNSGGRNTIYF	TGTGCCAGCTCACCACCGAATTCGGGGGGTAGAAACACCATATATTTT
TRBV5-6	-	few	TRBJ1-1	CASRVTGNTEAFF	TGTGCCAGCAGGGTGACAGGGAACACTGAAGCTTTCTTT
TRBV5-1	-	few	TRBJ2-5	CASSHEGRETQYF	TGCGCCAGCAGCCACGAGGGTCGGGAGACCCAGTACTTC
TRBV30	-	-	TRBJ2-7	CAWRPTDSILEQYF	TGTGCCTGGCGTCCGACGGACTCCATTCTCGAGCAGTACTTC